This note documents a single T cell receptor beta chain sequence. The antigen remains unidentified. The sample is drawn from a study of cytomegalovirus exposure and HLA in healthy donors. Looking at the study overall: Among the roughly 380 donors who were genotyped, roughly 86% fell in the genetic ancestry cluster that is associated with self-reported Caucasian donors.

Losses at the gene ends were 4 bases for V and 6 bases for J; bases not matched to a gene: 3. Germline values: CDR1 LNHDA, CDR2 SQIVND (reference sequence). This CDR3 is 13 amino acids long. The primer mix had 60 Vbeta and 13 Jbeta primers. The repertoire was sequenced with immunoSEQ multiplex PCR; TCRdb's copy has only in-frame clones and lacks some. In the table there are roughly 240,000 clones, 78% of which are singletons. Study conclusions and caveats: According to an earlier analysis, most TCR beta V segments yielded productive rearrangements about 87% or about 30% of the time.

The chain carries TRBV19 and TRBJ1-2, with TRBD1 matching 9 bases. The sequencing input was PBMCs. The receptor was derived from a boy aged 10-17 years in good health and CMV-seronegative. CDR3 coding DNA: TGTGCCAGTAGTAACACAGGGGGCGATGGCTACACCTTC. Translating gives CASSNTGGDGYTF.